This entry concerns a single T cell receptor (beta chain). The target antigen is unknown. The PCR used 60 Vbeta and 13 Jbeta primers. The table came from immunoSEQ multiplex PCR; TCRdb's copy has only in-frame clones and leaves some out. The sample gives about 110,000 clones, around 78% of which show up once; about 6% is in the top ten. These data belong to a study of cytomegalovirus exposure and HLA in healthy donors. For the study at large: Unique TCR beta sequences numbering around 110 million came from 150 million to 200 million T cells in an earlier analysis. Early released data had around 88 million unique TCRs, all coming from HLA-typed donors. Study-wide points: Later on, an analysis tied over 15,000 TCR beta sequences to HLA alleles at 0.05 false discovery rate. In a later analysis, TCR beta V- and J-gene trimming was associated with a missense DCLRE1C variant.

There are 13 residues in the CDR3. Germline CDR1 and CDR2: SGHTA and FQGNSA. With 5 bases removed from V and 7 bases from J, the gap between germline ends came to 14 bases. The V and J genes are TRBV7-2 and TRBJ2-5; D remains ambiguous. Sequencing input: PBMCs. This clonotype was obtained from a male donor in good health and CMV-seronegative. CDR3: CASSPAVGGTQYF. CDR3 coding DNA: TGTGCCAGCAGCCCCGCGGTGGGTGGGACCCAGTACTTC.